This T cell receptor beta chain was documented in a study of T cell repertoires in cytomegalovirus infection. Study-level background: The public TCR beta signatures pointed to both CMV infection and matching HLA type. Findings of the study overall: Carriers of CMV plus the relevant HLA were identified by cumulative public TCR beta family frequency. CMV-specific TCR beta clonotypes restricted by HLA-C dominated the ex vivo response.

MiXCR, applied by TCRdb to the reads, yields one record per CDR3 protein. The sample lists 200,000 to 300,000 distinct CDR3 sequences, around 8.7% occurring once. This clonotype was recorded many times. Its antigen is still unknown. Sequences were obtained from PBMCs. The TCR originated in a human donor in good health (CMV status not recorded). Some clones in this sample may be carry-over from other donors' samples.

The CDR3 sequence is CASSYSGTATDTQYF. The CDR3 region has the DNA TGTGCCAGCAGTTACTCGGGGACGGCCACAGATACGCAGTATTTT. The V gene is TRBV6-5, the J gene TRBJ2-3, with D possibly being TRBD1 or TRBD2 (5 bases each). This CDR3 contains 15 residues. V was cut by 0 bases and J by 2 bases, with 9 bases left in between. Germline-derived CDR1 and CDR2 are MNHEY and SVGAGI.